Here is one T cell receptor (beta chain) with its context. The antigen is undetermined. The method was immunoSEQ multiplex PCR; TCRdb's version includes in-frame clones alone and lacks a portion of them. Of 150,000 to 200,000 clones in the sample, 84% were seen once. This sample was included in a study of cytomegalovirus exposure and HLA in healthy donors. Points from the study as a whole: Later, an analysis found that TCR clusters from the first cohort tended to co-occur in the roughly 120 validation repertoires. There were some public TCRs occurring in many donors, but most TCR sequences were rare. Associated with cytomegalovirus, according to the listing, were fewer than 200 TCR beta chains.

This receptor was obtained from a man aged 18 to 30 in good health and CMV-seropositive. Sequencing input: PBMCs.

In DNA form, the CDR3 reads TGTGCCAGCAGTTACTCAGCGACAGATGCTGGAAACACCATATATTTT. Translating gives CASSYSATDAGNTIYF. The gene calls are TRBV6-5 and TRBJ1-3, with D possibly matching TRBD1 (5 bases). Germline V gene sequence: CDR1 MNHEY, CDR2 SVGAGI. Between the trimmed V and J ends, which lost 0 bases and 2 bases, there was a span of 11 bases. The CDR3 consists of 16 residues.